This TCR beta chain derives from a study of glioma-infiltrating T cells after dendritic cell vaccination. Time point reported: after dendritic cell vaccination, including at tumor progression/relapse. Sequencing was performed with immunoSEQ multiplex PCR; in TCRdb, only in-frame clones are kept and a portion is missing. Among 100,000 or so clones listed, roughly 90% were seen once. The receptor was isolated from a human donor with glioblastoma. Sample: blood, taken after dendritic cell vaccination.

The CDR3 loop reads CASSYSFRQATTEAFF. CDR3 coding DNA: TGCGCCAGCAGCTATTCCTTTCGACAGGCTACCACTGAAGCTTTCTTT. This sequence joins TRBV5-1 and TRBJ1-1, with D tentatively TRBD1 (6 bases). V was trimmed by 3 bases and J by 4 bases, leaving 19 bases between them. The germline V gene encodes CDR1 SGHRS and CDR2 YFSETQ. There are 16 residues in the CDR3.